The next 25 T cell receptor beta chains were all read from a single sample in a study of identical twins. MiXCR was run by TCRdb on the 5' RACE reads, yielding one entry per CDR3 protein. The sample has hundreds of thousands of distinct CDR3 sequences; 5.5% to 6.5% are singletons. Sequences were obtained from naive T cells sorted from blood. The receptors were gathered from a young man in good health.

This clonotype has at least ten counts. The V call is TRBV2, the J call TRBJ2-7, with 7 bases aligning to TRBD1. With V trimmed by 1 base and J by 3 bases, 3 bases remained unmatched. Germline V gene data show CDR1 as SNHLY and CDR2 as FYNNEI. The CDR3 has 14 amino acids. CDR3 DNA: TGTGCCAGCAGTGAAGAGGACAGGATCTACGAGCAGTACTTC. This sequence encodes CASSEEDRIYEQYF.

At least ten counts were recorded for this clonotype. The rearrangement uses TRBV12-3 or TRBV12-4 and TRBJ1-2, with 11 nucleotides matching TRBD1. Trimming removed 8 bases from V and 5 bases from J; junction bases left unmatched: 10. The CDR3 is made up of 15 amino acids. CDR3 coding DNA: TGTGCCAGCGGAGGACAGGGGGCGGTTTGGTATGGCTACACCTTC. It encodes CASGGQGAVWYGYTF.

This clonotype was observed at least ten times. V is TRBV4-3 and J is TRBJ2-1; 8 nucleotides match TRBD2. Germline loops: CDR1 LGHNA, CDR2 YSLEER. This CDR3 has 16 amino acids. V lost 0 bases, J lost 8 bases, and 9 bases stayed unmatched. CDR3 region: CASSQDGAGEVYEQFF. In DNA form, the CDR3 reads TGCGCCAGCAGCCAAGATGGAGCGGGAGAGGTGTATGAGCAGTTCTTC.

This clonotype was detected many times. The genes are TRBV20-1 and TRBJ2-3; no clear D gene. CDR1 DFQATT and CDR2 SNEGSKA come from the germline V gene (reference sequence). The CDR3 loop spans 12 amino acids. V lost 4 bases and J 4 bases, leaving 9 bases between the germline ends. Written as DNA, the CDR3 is TGCAGTGCTAAGCCAAGCGCAGATACGCAGTATTTT. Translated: CSAKPSADTQYF.

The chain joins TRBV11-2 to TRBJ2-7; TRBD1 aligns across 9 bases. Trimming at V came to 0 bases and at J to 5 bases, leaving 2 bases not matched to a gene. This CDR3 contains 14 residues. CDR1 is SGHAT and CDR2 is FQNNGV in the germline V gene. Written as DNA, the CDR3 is TGTGCCAGCAGCTTAGACACAGGGGGCGACGAGCAGTACTTC. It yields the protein CASSLDTGGDEQYF.

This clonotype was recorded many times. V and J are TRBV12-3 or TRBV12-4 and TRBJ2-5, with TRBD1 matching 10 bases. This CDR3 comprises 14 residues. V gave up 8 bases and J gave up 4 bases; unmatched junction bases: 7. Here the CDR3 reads CASSRQGARETQYF. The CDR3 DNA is TGTGCCAGCTCCCGACAGGGGGCGAGAGAGACCCAGTACTTC.

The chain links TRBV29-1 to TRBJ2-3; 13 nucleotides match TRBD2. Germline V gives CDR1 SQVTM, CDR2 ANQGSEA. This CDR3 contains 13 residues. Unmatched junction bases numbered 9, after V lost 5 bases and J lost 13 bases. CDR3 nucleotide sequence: TGCAGCGTTTCCGGGACTAGCGGGATGAGGGAGTATTTT. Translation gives CSVSGTSGMREYF.

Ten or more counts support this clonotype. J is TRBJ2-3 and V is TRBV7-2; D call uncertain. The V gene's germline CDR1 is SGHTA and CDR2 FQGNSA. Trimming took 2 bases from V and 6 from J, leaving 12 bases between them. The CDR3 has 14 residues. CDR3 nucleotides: TGTGCCAGCAGCTTATTTGAGATTCAGGATACGCAGTATTTT. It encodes CASSLFEIQDTQYF.

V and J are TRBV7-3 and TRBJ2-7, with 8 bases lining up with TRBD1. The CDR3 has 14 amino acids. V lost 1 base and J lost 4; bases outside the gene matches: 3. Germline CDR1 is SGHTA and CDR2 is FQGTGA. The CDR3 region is CASSLIQGAYEQYF. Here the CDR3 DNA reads TGTGCCAGCAGCTTAATCCAGGGGGCTTACGAGCAGTACTTC.

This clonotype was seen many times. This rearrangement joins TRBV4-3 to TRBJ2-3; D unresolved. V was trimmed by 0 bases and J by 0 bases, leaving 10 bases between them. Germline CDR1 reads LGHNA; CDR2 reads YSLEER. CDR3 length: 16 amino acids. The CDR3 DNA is TGCGCCAGCAGCCAAGAGCGGATCAGGAGCACAGATACGCAGTATTTT. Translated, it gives CASSQERIRSTDTQYF.

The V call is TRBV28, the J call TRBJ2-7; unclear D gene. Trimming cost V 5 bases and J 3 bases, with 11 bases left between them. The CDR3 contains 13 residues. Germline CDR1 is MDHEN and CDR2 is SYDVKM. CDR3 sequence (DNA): TGTGCCAGCAGTCTCTTACGGTACTACGAGCAGTACTTC. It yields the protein CASSLLRYYEQYF. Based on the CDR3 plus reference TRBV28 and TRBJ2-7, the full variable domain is DVKVTQSSRYLVKRTGEKVFLECVQDMDHENMFWYRQDPGLGLRLIYFSYDVKMKEKGDIPEGYSVSREKKERFSLILESASTNQTSMYLCASSLLRYYEQYFGPGTRLTVT.

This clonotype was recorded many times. The CDR3 DNA reads TGTGCCAGCAGCCCCAACCTGCCAAACACTGAAGCTTTCTTT. Translating it yields CASSPNLPNTEAFF. The V call is TRBV9, the J call TRBJ1-1; no clear D. CDR1 is SGDLS, CDR2 YYNGEE, per germline. Trimming shortened V by 4 bases and J by 2 bases, and 12 bases separated the two germline ends. This CDR3 is built from 14 residues.

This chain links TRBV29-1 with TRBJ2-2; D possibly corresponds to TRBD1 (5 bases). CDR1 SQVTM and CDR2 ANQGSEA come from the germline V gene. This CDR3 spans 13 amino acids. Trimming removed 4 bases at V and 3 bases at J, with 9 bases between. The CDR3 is CSVGGLYTGELFF. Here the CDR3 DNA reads TGCAGCGTTGGGGGCCTCTACACCGGGGAGCTGTTTTTT.

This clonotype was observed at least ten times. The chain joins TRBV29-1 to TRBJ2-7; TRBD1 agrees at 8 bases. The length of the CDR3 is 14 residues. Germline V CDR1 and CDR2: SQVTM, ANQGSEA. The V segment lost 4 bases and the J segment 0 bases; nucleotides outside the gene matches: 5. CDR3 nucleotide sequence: TGCAGCGTTGCTTCTGGACAGGGCTCCTACGAGCAGTACGTC. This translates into CSVASGQGSYEQYV.

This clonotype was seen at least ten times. The CDR3 region has the DNA TGTGCCAGCACGTTGGGGTGGAGTCACTACACCTTC. Its translation: CASTLGWSHYTF. The chain uses TRBV12-3 or TRBV12-4 and TRBJ1-2; no clear D gene. Trimming stripped 7 bases from V and 10 bases from J, with 16 bases between. CDR3 size: 12 residues.

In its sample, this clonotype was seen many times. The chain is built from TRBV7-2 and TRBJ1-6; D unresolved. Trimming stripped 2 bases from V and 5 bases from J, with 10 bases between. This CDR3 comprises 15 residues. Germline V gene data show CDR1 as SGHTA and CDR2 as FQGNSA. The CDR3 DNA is TGTGCCAGCAGCTTATATGCTGTGAATAATTCACCCCTCCACTTT. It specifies CASSLYAVNNSPLHF.

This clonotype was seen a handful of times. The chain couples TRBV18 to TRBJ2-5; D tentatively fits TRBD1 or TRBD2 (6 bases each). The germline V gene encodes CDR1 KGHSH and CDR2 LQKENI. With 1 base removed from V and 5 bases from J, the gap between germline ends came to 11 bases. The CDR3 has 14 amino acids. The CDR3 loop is CASSPLDSGETQYF. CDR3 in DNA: TGTGCCAGCTCACCACTGGACAGCGGGGAGACCCAGTACTTC.

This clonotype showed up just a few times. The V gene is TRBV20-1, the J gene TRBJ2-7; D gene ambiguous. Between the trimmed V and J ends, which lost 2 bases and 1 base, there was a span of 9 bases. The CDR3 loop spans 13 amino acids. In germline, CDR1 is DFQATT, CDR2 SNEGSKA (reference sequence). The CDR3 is CSARFPGSYEQYF. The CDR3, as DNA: TGCAGTGCTAGATTTCCAGGATCCTACGAGCAGTACTTC.

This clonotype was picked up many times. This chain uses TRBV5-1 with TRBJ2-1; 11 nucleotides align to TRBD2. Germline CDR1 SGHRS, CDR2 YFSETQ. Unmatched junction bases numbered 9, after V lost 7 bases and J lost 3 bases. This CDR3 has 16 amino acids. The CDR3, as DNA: TGCGCCAGCGGGGTCGGGACTAGCGGATACTACAATGAGCAGTTCTTC. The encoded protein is CASGVGTSGYYNEQFF.

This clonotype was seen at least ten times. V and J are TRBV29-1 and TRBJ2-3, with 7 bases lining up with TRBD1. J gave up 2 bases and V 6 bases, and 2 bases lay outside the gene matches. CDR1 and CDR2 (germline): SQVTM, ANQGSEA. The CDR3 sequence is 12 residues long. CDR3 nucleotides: TGCAGCGTCGACAGGGCCACAGATACGCAGTATTTT. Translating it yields CSVDRATDTQYF.

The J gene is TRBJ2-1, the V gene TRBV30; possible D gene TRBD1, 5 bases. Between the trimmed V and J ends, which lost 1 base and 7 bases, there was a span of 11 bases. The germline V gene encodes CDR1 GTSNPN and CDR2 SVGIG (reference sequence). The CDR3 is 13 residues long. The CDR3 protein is CAWSEGFGNEQFF. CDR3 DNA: TGTGCCTGGAGTGAGGGGTTCGGGAATGAGCAGTTCTTC.

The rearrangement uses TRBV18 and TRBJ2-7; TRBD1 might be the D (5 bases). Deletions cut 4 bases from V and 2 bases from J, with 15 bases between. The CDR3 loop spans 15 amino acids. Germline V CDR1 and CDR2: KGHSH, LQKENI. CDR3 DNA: TGTGCCAGCTCACAAAACCAAGACAGTACCTACGAGCAGTACTTC. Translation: CASSQNQDSTYEQYF. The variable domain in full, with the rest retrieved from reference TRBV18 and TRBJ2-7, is NAGVMQNPRHLVRRRGQEARLRCSPMKGHSHVYWYRQLPEEGLKFMVYLQKENIIDESGMPKERFSAEFPKEGPSILRIQQVVRGDSAAYFCASSQNQDSTYEQYFGPGTRLTVT.

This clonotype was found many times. The CDR3 is CASSVTDGVSSYNEQFF. The CDR3 DNA reads as TGTGCCAGCAGCGTTACCGACGGGGTTAGCTCCTACAATGAGCAGTTCTTC. The V and J genes are TRBV9 and TRBJ2-1; perhaps TRBD2 as D (5 bases). Trimming shortened V by 2 bases and J by 0 bases, and 15 bases separated the two germline ends. The CDR3 covers 17 residues. Germline values: CDR1 SGDLS, CDR2 YYNGEE.

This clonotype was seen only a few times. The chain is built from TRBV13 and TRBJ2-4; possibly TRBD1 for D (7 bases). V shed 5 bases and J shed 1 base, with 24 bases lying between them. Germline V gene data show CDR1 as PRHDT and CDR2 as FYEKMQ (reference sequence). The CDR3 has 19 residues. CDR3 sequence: CASSETGSGEKFAKNIQYF. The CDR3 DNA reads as TGTGCCAGCAGCGAGACAGGGTCGGGAGAAAAGTTCGCCAAAAACATTCAGTACTTC.

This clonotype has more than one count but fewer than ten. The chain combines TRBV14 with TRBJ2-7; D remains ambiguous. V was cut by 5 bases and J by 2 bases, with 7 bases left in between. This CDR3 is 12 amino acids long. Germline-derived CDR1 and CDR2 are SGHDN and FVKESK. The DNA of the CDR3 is TGTGCCAGCAGCTCCGTACCCTACGAGCAGTACGTC. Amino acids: CASSSVPYEQYV.